This T cell receptor (beta chain) originates from a study of T cell responses to AZD1222 COVID-19 vaccine. Looking at the study overall: It was second doses at about 4 or about 12 weeks that were pooled. Overall study results and limits: Repertoire sampling occurred only after the peak T cell response. White British people made up most donors, females outnumbered males, and clonal diversity was possibly underestimated. Reportedly, nearly half the spike-specific TCRs target unmutated variant regions.

The assay was immunoSEQ multiplex PCR, and TCRdb's table has in-frame clones only and misses some. The data show 100,000 or so clones, 88% seen once. The V gene lost 4 bases and the J gene lost 5 bases, with 10 bases spanning the gap. The CDR3 has 13 amino acids. The V gene's germline CDR1 is SGHRS and CDR2 YFSETQ. A remark on this clone: Its antigen is not identified.

The sequenced sample was peripheral blood, obtained on day 0 of AZD1222 vaccination. This clonotype was obtained from an adult in good health. This chain uses TRBV5-1 with TRBJ1-3; a possible D gene is TRBD1 (6 bases). The CDR3, as DNA: TGCGCCAGCAGCCCGGGACAAAGAAACACCATATATTTT. This gives the protein CASSPGQRNTIYF.